The rows below give T cell receptor beta chains drawn from one sample of a study of identifying expanded T cells in peripheral blood. The table came from immunoSEQ multiplex PCR; TCRdb's copy has only in-frame clones and leaves some out. The table lists 55,000 to 75,000 clones, 87% of them singletons. Sequenced: blood. The receptors derive from a person aged 18 to 70 in good health. Both conserved end residues are part of each CDR3. D genes are given only for firm matches. Size tells how often a clone was seen (once, few, many) or the class of an expanded clone, and some rows leave it out.

d_gene	v_gene	abundance	j_gene	CDR3nt	CDR3aa
-	TRBV19	-	TRBJ1-5	TGTGCCAGTATGCCGGGGTTGAATCAGCCCCAGCATTTT	CASMPGLNQPQHF
TRBD1	TRBV5-8	-	TRBJ1-2	TGTGCCAGCAGCCGCCCCGGACAGGGGGCAAACTATGGCTACACCTTC	CASSRPGQGANYGYTF
-	TRBV19	once	TRBJ2-4	TGTGCCAGTAGCTCTTCTCGGGGTCGAGCGGAAATAGCCAAAAACATTCAGTACTTC	CASSSSRGRAEIAKNIQYF
TRBD1	TRBV28	once	TRBJ2-7	TGTGCCAGCAGCCCCGGGACAGTGACCTACGAGCAGTACTTC	CASSPGTVTYEQYF
-	TRBV7-2	once	TRBJ1-1	TGTGCCAGCAGCTTACTTGTCAGTTTAAACACTGAAGCTTTCTTT	CASSLLVSLNTEAFF
-	TRBV28	-	TRBJ2-2	TGTGCCAGCAGTCTTCAGGTCCAAAACACCGGGGAGCTGTTTTTT	CASSLQVQNTGELFF
-	TRBV5-1	-	TRBJ2-1	TGCGCCAGCAGCTTGGGGACTGGAAATGAGCAGTTCTTC	CASSLGTGNEQFF
-	TRBV10-1	-	TRBJ2-2	TGCGCCAGCAGCCCGAGTGGCAGGACGAACACCGGGGAGCTGTTTTTT	CASSPSGRTNTGELFF
TRBD2	TRBV15	-	TRBJ2-3	TGTGCCACCAGCAGGACCCCGTGGGGGGGGGATACGCAGTATTTT	CATSRTPWGGDTQYF
TRBD1	TRBV28	-	TRBJ2-5	TGTGCCAGCAGTTCTTTCGGACAGGGGGAAGAGACCCAGTACTTC	CASSSFGQGEETQYF
TRBD2	TRBV4-1	-	TRBJ2-2	TGCGCCAGCAGCCCGGGACTAGCGGGAGACACCGGGGAGCTGTTTTTT	CASSPGLAGDTGELFF
-	TRBV7-9	-	TRBJ1-1	TGTGCCAGCAGCTTACTTAGCACTGAAGCTTTCTTT	CASSLLSTEAFF
TRBD1	TRBV27	-	TRBJ2-1	TGTGCCAGCAGTTTGCAAGGGGGCGCGGGCAATGAGCAGTTCTTC	CASSLQGGAGNEQFF